This T cell receptor beta chain originates from a study of blood T cell repertoires in COVID-19. About the study: The origin of the acute and convalescent COVID-19 samples was the United States, Italy and Spain.

Original handling: The authors estimated nucleated cell counts from reference gene primer amplification. Here immunoSEQ multiplex PCR was the method, and the copy in TCRdb shows in-frame clones only, minus some. D and trimming come from the DNA, and the V and J calls and clone size come from that table. The repertoire includes about 290,000 clones, approximately 91% of them detected once, and 1.5% to 2% sits in the top ten. Recovered status in Cohort 3 required two negative PCRs, clearance, or symptom resolution. Germline CDR1 and CDR2: SGHDT and YYEEEE. The CDR3 totals 11 residues. V was cut by 2 bases and J by 9 bases, with 6 bases left in between.

V usage is TRBV5-6 and J usage is TRBJ2-1; D ambiguous. The sequence derives from a woman between 35 and 50 years old who had recovered from COVID-19. The source material was PBMCs or T cells enriched from blood (not recorded which). The CDR3 DNA is TGTGCCAGCAGCTTTCGTCGTGAGCAGTTCTTC. Translation gives CASSFRREQFF.